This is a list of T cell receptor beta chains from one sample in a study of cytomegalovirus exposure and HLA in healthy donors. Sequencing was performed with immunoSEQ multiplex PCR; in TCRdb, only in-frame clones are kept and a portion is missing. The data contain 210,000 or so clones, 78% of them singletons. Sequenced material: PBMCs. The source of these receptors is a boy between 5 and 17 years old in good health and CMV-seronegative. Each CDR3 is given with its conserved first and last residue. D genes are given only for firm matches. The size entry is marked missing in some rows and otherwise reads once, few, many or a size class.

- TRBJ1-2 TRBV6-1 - TGTGCCAGCAGTGAGGTATCTGGCTACTATGGCTACACCTTC CASSEVSGYYGYTF
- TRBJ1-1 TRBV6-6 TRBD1 TGTGCCAGCAGTTACGGACAGGCGAGAGGGAACACTGAAGCTTTCTTT CASSYGQARGNTEAFF
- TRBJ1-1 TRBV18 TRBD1 TGTGCCAGCTCACTTCAGGGGGCTAACACTGAAGCTTTCTTT CASSLQGANTEAFF
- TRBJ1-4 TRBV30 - TGTGCCTACCACGTGTGGGGAACAGGAAATGAAAAACTGTTTTTT CAYHVWGTGNEKLFF
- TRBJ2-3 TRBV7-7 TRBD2 TGTGCTAGCAGCTTAGGCCTAGCGGGAGATACGCAGTATTTT CASSLGLAGDTQYF
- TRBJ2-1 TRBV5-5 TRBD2 TGTGCCAGCAGCCCTAATATCGGGACTAGCGGGGGATTCAATGAGCAGTTCTTC CASSPNIGTSGGFNEQFF
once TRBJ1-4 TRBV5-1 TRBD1 TGCGCCAGCAGCCAAGGACAGGGCGGCGGTGAAAAACTGTTTTTT CASSQGQGGGEKLFF
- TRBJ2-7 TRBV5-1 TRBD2 TGCGCCAGCAGCTGGACTAGCGGGGCCCGCGAGCAGTACTTC CASSWTSGAREQYF
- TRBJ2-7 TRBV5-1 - TGCGCCAGCAGCTTGGGAGGGAGCGGTGCCTACGAGCAGTACTTC CASSLGGSGAYEQYF
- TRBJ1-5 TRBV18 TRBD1 TGTGCCAGCTCACCTCAAGGGACAGGGATTCAGCCCCAGCATTTT CASSPQGTGIQPQHF
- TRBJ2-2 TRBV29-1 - TGCAGCGTTGAAGGCCTACGGGGATGGAGGGCCGGGGAGCTGTTTTTT CSVEGLRGWRAGELFF
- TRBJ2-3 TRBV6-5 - TGTGCCTCGGCCGAGGGCGGATCTGGGTCAGATACGCAGTATTTT CASAEGGSGSDTQYF
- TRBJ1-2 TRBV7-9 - TGTGCCAGCAGCTTGGTACAGGACGGCTACACCTTC CASSLVQDGYTF
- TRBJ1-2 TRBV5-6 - TGTGCCAGCAGCTTGGAGGGGCTGGGGCATCAGTCCTATGGCTACACCTTC CASSLEGLGHQSYGYTF
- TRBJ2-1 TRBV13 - TGTGCCAGCAGCTTAGGGGGCAGGGTATCCTACAATGAGCAGTTCTTC CASSLGGRVSYNEQFF
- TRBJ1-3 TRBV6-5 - TGTGCCAGCAGTTACGCGGGCTCTGGAAACACCATATATTTT CASSYAGSGNTIYF
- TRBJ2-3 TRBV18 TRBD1 TGTGCCAGCCACGAAAACAGGGGGCGTACAGATACGCAGTATTTT CASHENRGRTDTQYF
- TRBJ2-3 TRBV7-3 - TGTGCCAGCAGCTTATCCCCAACTAGCACAGATACGCAGTATTTT CASSLSPTSTDTQYF
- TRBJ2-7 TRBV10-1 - TGCGCCAGCAGTGAGTCGGGGCTAGTTTGGGAGCAGTACTTC CASSESGLVWEQYF
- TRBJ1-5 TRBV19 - TGTGCCAGTAGTATCCTCGGTGCCAATCAGCCCCAGCATTTT CASSILGANQPQHF
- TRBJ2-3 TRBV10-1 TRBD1 TGCGCCAGCAGTGAGTCCTCTACAGGGGGCACAGATACGCAGTATTTT CASSESSTGGTDTQYF
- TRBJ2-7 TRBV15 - TGTGCCACCAGCAGAGAGAAGGGGGCCTACGAGCAGTACTTC CATSREKGAYEQYF
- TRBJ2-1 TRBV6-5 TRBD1 TGTGCCAGCAGGTCGACAGGGGGCGGGATCAATGAGCAGTTCTTC CASRSTGGGINEQFF
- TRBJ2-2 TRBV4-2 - TGTGCCAGCAGCCCGGGGACCGGGGAGCTGTTTTTT CASSPGTGELFF
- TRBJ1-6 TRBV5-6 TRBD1 TGTGCCAGCAGCGGAACTAGCAGGGGGTATTCACCCCTCCACTTT CASSGTSRGYSPLHF
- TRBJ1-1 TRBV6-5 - TGTGCCAGCAGCCACCTCGTTCGGGGGTTTCGAGAAGCTTTCTTT CASSHLVRGFREAFF
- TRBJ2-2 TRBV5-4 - TGTGCCAGCAGCTTGGACCCAGGGAACACCGGGGAGCTGTTTTTT CASSLDPGNTGELFF
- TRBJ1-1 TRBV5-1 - TGCGCCAGCAGCTTGCGTGGGGAGACTGAAGCTTTCTTT CASSLRGETEAFF
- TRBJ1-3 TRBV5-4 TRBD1 TGTGCCAGCAGCTTGGATCCAGGGGGAACAGACACCATATATTTT CASSLDPGGTDTIYF